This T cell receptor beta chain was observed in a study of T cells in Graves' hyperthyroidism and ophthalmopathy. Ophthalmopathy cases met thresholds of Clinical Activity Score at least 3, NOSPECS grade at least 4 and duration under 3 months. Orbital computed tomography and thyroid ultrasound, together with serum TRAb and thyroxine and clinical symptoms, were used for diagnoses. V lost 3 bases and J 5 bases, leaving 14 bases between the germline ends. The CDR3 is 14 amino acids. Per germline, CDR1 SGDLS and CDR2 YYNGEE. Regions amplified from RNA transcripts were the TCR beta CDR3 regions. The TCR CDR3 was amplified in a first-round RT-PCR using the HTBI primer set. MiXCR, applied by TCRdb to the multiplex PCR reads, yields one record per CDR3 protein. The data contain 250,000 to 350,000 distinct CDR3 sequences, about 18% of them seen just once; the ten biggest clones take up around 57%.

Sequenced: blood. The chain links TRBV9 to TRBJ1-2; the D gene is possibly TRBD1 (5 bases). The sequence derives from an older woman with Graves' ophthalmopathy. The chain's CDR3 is CASSGETDPYGYTF. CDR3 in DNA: TGTGCCAGCAGCGGGGAGACAGACCCGTATGGCTACACCTTC.